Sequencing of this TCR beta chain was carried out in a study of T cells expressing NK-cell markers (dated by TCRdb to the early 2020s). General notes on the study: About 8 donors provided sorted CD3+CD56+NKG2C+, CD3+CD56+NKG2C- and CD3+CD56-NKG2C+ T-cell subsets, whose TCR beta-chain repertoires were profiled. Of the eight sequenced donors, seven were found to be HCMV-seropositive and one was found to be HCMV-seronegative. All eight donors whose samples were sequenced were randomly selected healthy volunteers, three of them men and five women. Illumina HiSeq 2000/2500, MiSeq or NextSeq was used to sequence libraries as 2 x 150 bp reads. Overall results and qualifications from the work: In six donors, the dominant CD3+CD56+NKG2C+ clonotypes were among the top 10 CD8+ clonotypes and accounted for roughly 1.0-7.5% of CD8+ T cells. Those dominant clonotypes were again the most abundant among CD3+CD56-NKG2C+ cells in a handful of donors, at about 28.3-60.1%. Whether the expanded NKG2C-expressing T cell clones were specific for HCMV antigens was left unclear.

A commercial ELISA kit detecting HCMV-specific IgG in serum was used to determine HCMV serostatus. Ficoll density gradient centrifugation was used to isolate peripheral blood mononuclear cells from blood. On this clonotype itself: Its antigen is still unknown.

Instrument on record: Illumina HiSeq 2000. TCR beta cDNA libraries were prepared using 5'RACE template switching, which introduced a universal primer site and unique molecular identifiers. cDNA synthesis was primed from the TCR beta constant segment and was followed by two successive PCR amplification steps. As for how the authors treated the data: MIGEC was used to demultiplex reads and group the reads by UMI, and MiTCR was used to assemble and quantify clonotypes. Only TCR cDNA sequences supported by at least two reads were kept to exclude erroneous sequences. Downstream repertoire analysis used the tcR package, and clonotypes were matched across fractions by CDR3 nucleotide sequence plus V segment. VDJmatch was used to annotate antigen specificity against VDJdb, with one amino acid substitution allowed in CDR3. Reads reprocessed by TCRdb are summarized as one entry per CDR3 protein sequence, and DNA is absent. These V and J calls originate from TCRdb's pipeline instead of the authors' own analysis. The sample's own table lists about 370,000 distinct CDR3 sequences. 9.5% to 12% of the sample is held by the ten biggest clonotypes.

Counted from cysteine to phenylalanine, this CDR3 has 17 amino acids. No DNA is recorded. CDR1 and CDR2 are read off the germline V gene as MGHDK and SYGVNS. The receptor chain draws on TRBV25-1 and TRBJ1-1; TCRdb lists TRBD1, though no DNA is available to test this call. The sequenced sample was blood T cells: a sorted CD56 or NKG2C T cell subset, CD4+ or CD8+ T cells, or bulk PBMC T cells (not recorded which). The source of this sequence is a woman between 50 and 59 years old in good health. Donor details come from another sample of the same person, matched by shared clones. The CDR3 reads CASSEYEYGQSNTEAFF.